The 23 T cell receptor beta chains presented below share a single source sample, sequenced in a study of blood T cell repertoires in COVID-19. Some clones are missing from TCRdb's copy, which holds only in-frame ones; the method was immunoSEQ multiplex PCR. The table lists fewer than 75,000 clones, 90% to 95% of them singletons, with about 4.5% in the top ten. The sample taken for sequencing was peripheral blood. The source is a man aged 50-60 years with active COVID-19.

CDR3: CATSRTSSTSHTGELFF. The CDR3 DNA is TGTGCCACCAGCAGAACTTCCTCGACTAGCCACACCGGGGAGCTGTTTTTT. The chain joins TRBV15 to TRBJ2-2; TRBD2 matches at 7 bases. The length of the CDR3 is 17 residues. The junction had 9 bases not matched to a gene; V was cut back by 2 bases and J by 3 bases. Per the germline V gene, CDR1 is LNHNV and CDR2 is YYDKDF (reference sequence). Based on the CDR3 plus reference TRBV15 and TRBJ2-2, the full variable domain is DAMVIQNPRYQVTQFGKPVTLSCSQTLNHNVMYWYQQKSSQAPKLLFHYYDKDFNNEADTPDNFQSRRPNTSFCFLDIRSPGLGDTAMYLCATSRTSSTSHTGELFFGEGSRLTVL.

The rearrangement joins TRBV5-1 to TRBJ1-2; D may be TRBD1 (5 bases). The CDR3 totals 12 residues. CDR1 is SGHRS and CDR2 is YFSETQ in the germline V gene. Between the trimmed V and J ends, which lost 4 bases and 10 bases, there was a span of 14 bases. DNA of the CDR3: TGCGCCAGCAGCAGTTTTACAGGTCCCTACACCTTC. Translation gives CASSSFTGPYTF.

The CDR3 coding sequence is TGTGCCAGCACCAGACAGGCCATGAACACTGAAGCTTTCTTT. It is translated as CASTRQAMNTEAFF. The V and J genes are TRBV6-6 and TRBJ1-1, with a weak D call TRBD1 (6 bases). This CDR3 is 14 amino acids long. Germline CDR1 reads MNHNY; CDR2 reads SVGAGI (reference sequence). With 7 bases removed from V and 0 bases from J, the gap between germline ends came to 12 bases.

The chain has TRBV18 and TRBJ1-6, with D possibly matching TRBD1 (6 bases). CDR3 length: 14 residues. Germline-derived CDR1 and CDR2 are KGHSH and LQKENI. V was clipped by 6 bases and J by 9 bases, with 15 bases between them. The CDR3 nucleotides read TGTGCCAGCTCGGTGGATGTCAGGGGTTCACCCCTCCACTTT. Translation gives CASSVDVRGSPLHF.

This chain joins TRBV29-1 and TRBJ2-2; D perhaps matches TRBD1 (6 bases). There are 15 residues in the CDR3. V lost 4 bases and J 5 bases, leaving 17 bases between the germline ends. Per germline, CDR1 SQVTM and CDR2 ANQGSEA. For the CDR3, the DNA is TGCAGCGTTGGTGGACAGCGGATTCCAACCGGGGAGCTGTTTTTT. Amino acid sequence: CSVGGQRIPTGELFF.

V and J are TRBV2 and TRBJ2-1, with D perhaps matching TRBD2 (5 bases). The germline V gene encodes CDR1 SNHLY and CDR2 FYNNEI. Between the trimmed V and J ends, which lost 6 bases and 4 bases, there was a span of 10 bases. CDR3 length: 13 amino acids. The CDR3 coding sequence is TGTGCCAGCAGGGACTCAAGGTACAATGAGCAGTTCTTC. It yields the protein CASRDSRYNEQFF.

The V call is TRBV7-2, the J call TRBJ1-3; possible D gene TRBD1, 6 bases. Trimming removed 10 bases at V and 0 bases at J, with 13 bases between. This CDR3 has 14 amino acids. The germline CDR1 and CDR2 sequences are SGHTA and FQGNSA. The CDR3 spells CATVDRHSGNTIYF. The CDR3 DNA follows: TGTGCCACGGTCGACAGGCACTCTGGAAACACCATATATTTT.

CDR3 nucleotides: TGTGCCTGGAGCCAAACCGGGACAGGGTACTCACCCCTCCACTTT. This codes for CAWSQTGTGYSPLHF. J is TRBJ1-6 and V is TRBV30, with 9 bases aligning to TRBD1. Germline CDR1 GTSNPN, CDR2 SVGIG (reference sequence). V dropped 3 bases and J dropped 10; count of bases not matched to a gene: 10. This CDR3 is 15 amino acids long.

The CDR3 DNA follows: TGTGCCAGCAGCCCCCGAAATGTCGCGGGGGGGGCCCAGTACTTC. This codes for CASSPRNVAGGAQYF. The chain joins TRBV4-2 to TRBJ2-5; 9 bases line up with TRBD2. Germline V gives CDR1 LGHNA, CDR2 YNFKEQ. The CDR3 is 15 residues long. With 4 bases clipped from V and 9 bases from J, the junction kept 12 bases outside the gene matches.

This clone was seen more than once but under ten times. The chain couples TRBV7-9 to TRBJ2-2; possible D gene TRBD2, 6 bases. This CDR3 is built from 16 residues. Between the trimmed V and J ends, which lost 3 bases and 1 base, there was a span of 12 bases. Germline values: CDR1 SEHNR, CDR2 FQNEAQ (reference sequence). CDR3 bases: TGTGCCAGCAGCTTGAGAAACGGGGGGAACACCGGGGAGCTGTTTTTT. Protein product: CASSLRNGGNTGELFF.

V gene TRBV5-1 combines with J gene TRBJ2-2, with a tentative D call TRBD1 (6 bases). Trimming removed 0 bases at V and 4 bases at J, with 7 bases between. Germline V gene data show CDR1 as SGHRS and CDR2 as YFSETQ. This CDR3 has 14 residues. This CDR3 reads CASSLGQVTGELFF. For the CDR3, the DNA is TGCGCCAGCAGCTTGGGACAGGTCACCGGGGAGCTGTTTTTT.

This clone was counted a few times. The chain is built from TRBV5-4 and TRBJ2-7, with 8 bases lining up with TRBD2. The CDR3 has 15 amino acids. V lost 1 base to trimming and J lost 2 bases; unmatched junction nucleotides: 5. In germline, CDR1 is SGHNT, CDR2 YYREEE (reference sequence). The CDR3 bases are TGTGCCAGCAGCTTGTCGCGGGAGGACGCCTACGAGCAGTACTTC. This sequence encodes CASSLSREDAYEQYF.

This clone was seen only a few times. The chain combines TRBV7-9 with TRBJ1-6, with a possible D match to TRBD1 (6 bases). The CDR3 is 14 residues long. Trimming pared 8 bases from V and 7 bases from J, leaving 15 bases between. Germline loops: CDR1 SEHNR, CDR2 FQNEAQ (reference sequence). The CDR3 is CASGTRVANSPLHF. The CDR3 DNA reads TGTGCCAGCGGGACACGCGTTGCGAATTCACCCCTCCACTTT.

This chain connects TRBV11-3 to TRBJ1-1, with 8 bases that match TRBD1. CDR3 length: 15 amino acids. From germline, CDR1 is SGHNT and CDR2 YENEEA. The trim removed 5 bases at V and 11 bases at J, leaving 16 bases unmatched. The CDR3 protein is CASSPTTGVRRVAFF. CDR3 nucleotide sequence: TGTGCCAGCAGCCCGACGACAGGGGTGAGGAGAGTCGCTTTCTTT.

In its sample, this clone was seen once. J is TRBJ2-1 and V is TRBV28; D is possibly TRBD2 (6 bases). Germline V gene sequence: CDR1 MDHEN, CDR2 SYDVKM. With 7 bases removed from V and 4 bases from J, the gap between germline ends came to 17 bases. The CDR3 totals 15 residues. The CDR3 here is CASNFRGGPYNEQFF. The CDR3 DNA reads TGTGCCAGCAATTTCCGGGGAGGCCCGTACAATGAGCAGTTCTTC.

The chain links TRBV5-1 to TRBJ2-5; TRBD2 matches at 11 bases. The CDR3 length is 17 residues. The germline gives CDR1 SGHRS, CDR2 YFSETQ. J was trimmed by 4 bases and V by 3 bases; bases with no gene match: 11. CDR3 DNA: TGCGCCAGCAGCTCCTACTATATGACTAGCGGGGTAGAGACCCAGTACTTC. This sequence encodes CASSSYYMTSGVETQYF.

This chain uses TRBV30 with TRBJ1-2; D gene ambiguous. CDR3 size: 12 residues. Germline CDR1 and CDR2: GTSNPN and SVGIG (reference sequence). V lost 3 bases to trimming and J lost 4 bases, with 9 bases between them. The CDR3 loop is CAWSPMSYGYTF. CDR3 coding DNA: TGTGCCTGGAGCCCTATGAGCTATGGCTACACCTTC.

The chain recombines TRBV19 with TRBJ2-2; D is possibly TRBD2 (6 bases). Trimming took off 5 bases at V and 1 base at J, with 14 bases between the two ends. The CDR3 has 16 amino acids. In germline, CDR1 is LNHDA, CDR2 SQIVND (reference sequence). CDR3 in DNA: TGTGCCAGTAGTTATGACCAGGGAGGGAACACCGGGGAGCTGTTTTTT. It translates to CASSYDQGGNTGELFF. Using reference TRBV19 and TRBJ2-2 for the parts outside the CDR3, the full variable domain is DGGITQSPKYLFRKEGQNVTLSCEQNLNHDAMYWYRQDPGQGLRLIYYSQIVNDFQKGDIAEGYSVSREKKESFPLTVTSAQKNPTAFYLCASSYDQGGNTGELFFGEGSRLTVL.

V is TRBV24-1 and J is TRBJ1-5; D is possibly TRBD1 (6 bases). Trimming removed 3 bases at V and 5 bases at J, with 7 bases between. The germline V gene encodes CDR1 KGHDR and CDR2 SFDVKD. The CDR3 is 13 amino acids. The CDR3 sequence: CATSDNRDQPQHF. In nucleotides, the CDR3 is TGTGCCACCAGTGATAACAGGGATCAGCCCCAGCATTTT.

V gene TRBV27 combines with J gene TRBJ1-1; 8 bases are shared with TRBD1. The CDR3 runs to 16 residues. Germline V lookup: CDR1 MNHEY, CDR2 SMNVEV (reference sequence). Unmatched junction bases numbered 13, after V lost 4 bases and J lost 6 bases. Here the CDR3 DNA reads TGTGCCAGCAGTTCTTTAGGGTACAGGGGGGTCCCTGAAGCTTTCTTT. Translation: CASSSLGYRGVPEAFF.

The chain uses TRBV2 and TRBJ2-5; D might be TRBD1 (6 bases). This CDR3 is 14 amino acids long. In germline, CDR1 is SNHLY, CDR2 FYNNEI. V was shortened by 5 bases and J by 1 base, with 11 bases between the two germline ends. The CDR3 sequence: CASSSGQIQETQYF. The CDR3 region has the DNA TGTGCCAGCAGTTCCGGACAGATCCAAGAGACCCAGTACTTC.

V and J are TRBV10-3 and TRBJ1-3; the D gene is possibly TRBD1 (5 bases). The V end was cut by 2 bases, the J end by 3 bases, with 11 bases between. This CDR3 spans 15 amino acids. CDR1 is ENHRY and CDR2 is SYGVKD in the germline V gene. Written as DNA, the CDR3 is TGTGCCATCAGTGAGCCGGGGGGGGTTGGAAACACCATATATTTT. Its translation: CAISEPGGVGNTIYF.

The CDR3 here is CASTLTQSYGYTF. DNA of the CDR3: TGTGCCAGCACCCTGACACAGAGCTATGGCTACACCTTC. V is TRBV28 and J is TRBJ1-2; the D is unclear. Germline V gives CDR1 MDHEN, CDR2 SYDVKM. Trimming cost V 7 bases and J 4 bases, with 13 bases left between them. The CDR3 runs 13 residues.